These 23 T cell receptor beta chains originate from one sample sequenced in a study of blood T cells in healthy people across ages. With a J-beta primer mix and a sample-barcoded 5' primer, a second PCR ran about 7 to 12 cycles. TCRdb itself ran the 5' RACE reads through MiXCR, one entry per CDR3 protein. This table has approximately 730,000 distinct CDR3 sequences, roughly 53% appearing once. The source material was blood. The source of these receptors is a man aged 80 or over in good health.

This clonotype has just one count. The CDR3 sequence: CASDRGVGANEQFF. CDR3 coding DNA: TGTGCCAGTGACAGGGGCGTAGGGGCCAATGAGCAGTTCTTC. The chain carries TRBV28 and TRBJ2-1, with 8 bases fitting TRBD1. This CDR3 contains 14 residues. Germline CDR1 is MDHEN and CDR2 is SYDVKM. The V segment lost 9 bases and the J segment 6 bases; nucleotides outside the gene matches: 10.

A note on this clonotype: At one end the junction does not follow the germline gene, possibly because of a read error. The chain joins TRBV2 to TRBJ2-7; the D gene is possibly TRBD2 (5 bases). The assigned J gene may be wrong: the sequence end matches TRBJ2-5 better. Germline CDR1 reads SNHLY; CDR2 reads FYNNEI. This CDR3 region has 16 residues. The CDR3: CASSEEMGDIAETQYF. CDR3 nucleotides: TGTGCCAGCAGCGAAGAAATGGGAGACATAGCAGAGACCCAGTACTTC.

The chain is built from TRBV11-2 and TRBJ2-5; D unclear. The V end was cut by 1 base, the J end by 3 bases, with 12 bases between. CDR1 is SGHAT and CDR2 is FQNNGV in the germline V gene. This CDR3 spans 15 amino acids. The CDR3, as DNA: TGTGCCAGCAGCTTAGGCCCGGGTCAAGAAGAGACCCAGTACTTC. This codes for CASSLGPGQEETQYF.

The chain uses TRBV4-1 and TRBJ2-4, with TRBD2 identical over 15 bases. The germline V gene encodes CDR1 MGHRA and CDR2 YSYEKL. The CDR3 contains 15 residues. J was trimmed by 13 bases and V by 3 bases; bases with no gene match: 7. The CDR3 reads CASSHGTSGRREQYF. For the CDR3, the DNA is TGCGCCAGCAGCCACGGGACTAGCGGGAGGAGGGAGCAGTACTTC.

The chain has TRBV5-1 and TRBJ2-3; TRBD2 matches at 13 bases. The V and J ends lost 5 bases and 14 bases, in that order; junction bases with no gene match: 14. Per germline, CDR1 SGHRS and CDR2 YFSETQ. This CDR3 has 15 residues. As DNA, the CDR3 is TGCGCCAGCAGACTAGCGGGAGGGCCTGACAGAGACGCGTATTTT. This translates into CASRLAGGPDRDAYF.

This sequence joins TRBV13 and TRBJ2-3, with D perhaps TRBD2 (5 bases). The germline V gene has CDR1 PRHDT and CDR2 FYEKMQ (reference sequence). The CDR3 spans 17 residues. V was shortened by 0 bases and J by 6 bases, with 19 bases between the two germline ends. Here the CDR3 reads CASSLGRAGNAADTQYF. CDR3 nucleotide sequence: TGTGCCAGCAGCTTAGGACGCGCCGGGAATGCAGCGGATACGCAGTATTTT. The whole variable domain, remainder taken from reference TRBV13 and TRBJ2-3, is AAGVIQSPRHLIKEKRETATLKCYPIPRHDTVYWYQQGPGQDPQFLISFYEKMQSDKGSIPDRFSAQQFSDYHSELNMSSLELGDSALYFCASSLGRAGNAADTQYFGPGTRLTVL.

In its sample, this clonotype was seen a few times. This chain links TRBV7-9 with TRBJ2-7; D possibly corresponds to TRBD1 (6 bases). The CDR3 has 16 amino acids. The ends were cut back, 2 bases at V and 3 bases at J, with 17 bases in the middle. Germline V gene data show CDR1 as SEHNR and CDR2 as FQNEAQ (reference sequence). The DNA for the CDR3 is TGTGCCAGCAGCTTAAGCAGGGGCGGACCCTTCTACGAGCAGTACTTC. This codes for CASSLSRGGPFYEQYF.

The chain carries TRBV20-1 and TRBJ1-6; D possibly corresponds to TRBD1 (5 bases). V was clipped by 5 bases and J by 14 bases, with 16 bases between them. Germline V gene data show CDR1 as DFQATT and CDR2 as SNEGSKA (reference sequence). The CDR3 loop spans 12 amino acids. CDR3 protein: CSAATPGLTLHF. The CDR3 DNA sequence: TGCAGTGCTGCCACGCCAGGGTTAACCCTCCACTTT.

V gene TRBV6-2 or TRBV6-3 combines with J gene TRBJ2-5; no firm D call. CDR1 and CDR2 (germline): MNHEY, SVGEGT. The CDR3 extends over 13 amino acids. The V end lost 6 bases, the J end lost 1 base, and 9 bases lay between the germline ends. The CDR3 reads CASRHPSQETQYF. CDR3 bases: TGTGCCAGCAGACATCCCTCCCAAGAGACCCAGTACTTC.

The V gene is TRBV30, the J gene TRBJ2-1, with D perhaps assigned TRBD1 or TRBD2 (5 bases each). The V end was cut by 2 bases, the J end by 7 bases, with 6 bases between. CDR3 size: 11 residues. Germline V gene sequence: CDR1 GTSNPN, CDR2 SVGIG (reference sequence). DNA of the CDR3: TGTGCCTGGAGTTGGGGGAATGAGCAGTTCTTC. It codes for CAWSWGNEQFF.

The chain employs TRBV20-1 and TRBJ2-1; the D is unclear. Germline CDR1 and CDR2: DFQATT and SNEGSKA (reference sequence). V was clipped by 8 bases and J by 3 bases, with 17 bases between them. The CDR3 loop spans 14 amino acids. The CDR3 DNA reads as TGCAGTCGTCCGCCCAGTGGCGGCTACAATGAGCAGTTCTTC. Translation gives CSRPPSGGYNEQFF.

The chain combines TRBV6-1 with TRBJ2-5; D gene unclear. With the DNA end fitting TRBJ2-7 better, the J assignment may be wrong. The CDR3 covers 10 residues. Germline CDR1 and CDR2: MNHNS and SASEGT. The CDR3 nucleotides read TGTGCCAGCAGTGAAAGCGAGCAGTACTTC. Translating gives CASSESEQYF.

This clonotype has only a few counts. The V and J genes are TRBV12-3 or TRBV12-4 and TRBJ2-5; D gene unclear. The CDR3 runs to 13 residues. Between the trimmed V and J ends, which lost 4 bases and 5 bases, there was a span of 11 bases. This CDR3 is CASSSSLIETQYF. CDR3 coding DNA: TGTGCCAGCAGTTCGTCGTTGATTGAGACCCAGTACTTC.

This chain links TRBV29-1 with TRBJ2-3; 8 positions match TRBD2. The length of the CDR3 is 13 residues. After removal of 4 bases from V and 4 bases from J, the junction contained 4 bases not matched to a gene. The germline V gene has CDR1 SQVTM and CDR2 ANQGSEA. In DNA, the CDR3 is TGCAGCGTTGCGAGAGCGGGAGCAGATACGCAGTATTTT. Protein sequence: CSVARAGADTQYF.

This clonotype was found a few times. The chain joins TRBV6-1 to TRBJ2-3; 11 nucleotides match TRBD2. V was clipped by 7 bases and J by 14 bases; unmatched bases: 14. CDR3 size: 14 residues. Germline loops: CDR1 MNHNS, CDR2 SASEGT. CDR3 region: CASILLAGDRYAYF. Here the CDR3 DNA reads TGTGCCAGCATCTTACTAGCGGGAGACAGATACGCGTATTTT.

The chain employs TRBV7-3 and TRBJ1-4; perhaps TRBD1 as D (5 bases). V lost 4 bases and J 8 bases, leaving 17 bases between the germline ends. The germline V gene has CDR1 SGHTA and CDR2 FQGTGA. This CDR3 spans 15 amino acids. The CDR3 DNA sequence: TGTGCCAGCAGCTCCCTTGGGGGATTGGGCGAAAAACTGTTTTTT. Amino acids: CASSSLGGLGEKLFF.

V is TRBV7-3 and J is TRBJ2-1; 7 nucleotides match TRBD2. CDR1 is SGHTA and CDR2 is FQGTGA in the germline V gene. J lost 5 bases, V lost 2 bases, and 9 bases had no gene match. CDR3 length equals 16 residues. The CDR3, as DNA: TGTGCCAGCAGCTTACATCACGCGGGAGTACACAATGAGCAGTTCTTC. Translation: CASSLHHAGVHNEQFF.

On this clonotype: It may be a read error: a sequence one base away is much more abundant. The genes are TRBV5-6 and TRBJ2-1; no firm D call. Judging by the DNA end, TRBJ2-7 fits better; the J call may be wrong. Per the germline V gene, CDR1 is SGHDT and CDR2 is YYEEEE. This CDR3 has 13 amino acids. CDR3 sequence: CASSQSSYNEQYF. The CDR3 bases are TGTGCCAGCAGCCAGAGCTCCTACAATGAGCAGTACTTC.

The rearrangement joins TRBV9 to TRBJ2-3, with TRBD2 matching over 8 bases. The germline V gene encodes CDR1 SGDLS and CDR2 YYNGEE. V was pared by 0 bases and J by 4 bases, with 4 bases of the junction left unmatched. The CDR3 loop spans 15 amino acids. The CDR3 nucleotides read TGTGCCAGCAGCGTAGATGGGACTAGGTCAGATACGCAGTATTTT. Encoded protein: CASSVDGTRSDTQYF.

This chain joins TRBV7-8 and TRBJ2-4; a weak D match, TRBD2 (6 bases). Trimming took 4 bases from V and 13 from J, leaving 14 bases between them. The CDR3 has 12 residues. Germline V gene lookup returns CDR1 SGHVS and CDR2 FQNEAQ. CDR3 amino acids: CASSWGLPEQYF. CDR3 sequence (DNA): TGTGCCAGCAGCTGGGGACTGCCTGAGCAGTACTTC. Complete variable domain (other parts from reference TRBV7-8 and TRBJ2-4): GAGVSQSPRYKVAKRGQDVALRCDPISGHVSLFWYQQALGQGPEFLTYFQNEAQLDKSGLPSDRFFAERPEGSVSTLKIQRTQQEDSAVYLCASSWGLPEQYFGAGTRLSVL.

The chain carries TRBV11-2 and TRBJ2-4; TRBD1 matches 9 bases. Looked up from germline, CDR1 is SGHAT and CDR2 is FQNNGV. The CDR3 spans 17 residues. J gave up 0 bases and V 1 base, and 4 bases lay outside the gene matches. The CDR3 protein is CASSLGTGVGAKNIQYF. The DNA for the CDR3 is TGTGCCAGCAGCTTAGGGACAGGGGTTGGAGCCAAAAACATTCAGTACTTC.

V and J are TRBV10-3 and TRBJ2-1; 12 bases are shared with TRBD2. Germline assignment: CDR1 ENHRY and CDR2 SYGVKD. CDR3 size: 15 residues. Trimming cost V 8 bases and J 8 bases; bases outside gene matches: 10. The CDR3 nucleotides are TGTGCCATCGGTACTAGGACTAGCGGGGTCGATGAGCAGTTCTTC. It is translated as CAIGTRTSGVDEQFF.

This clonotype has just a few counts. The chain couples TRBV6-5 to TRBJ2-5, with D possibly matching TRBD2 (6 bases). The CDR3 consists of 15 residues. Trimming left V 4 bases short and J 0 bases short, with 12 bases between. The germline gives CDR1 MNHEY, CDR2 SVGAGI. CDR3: CASSLEGLYQETQYF. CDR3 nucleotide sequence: TGTGCCAGCAGTTTGGAGGGGCTGTACCAAGAGACCCAGTACTTC.